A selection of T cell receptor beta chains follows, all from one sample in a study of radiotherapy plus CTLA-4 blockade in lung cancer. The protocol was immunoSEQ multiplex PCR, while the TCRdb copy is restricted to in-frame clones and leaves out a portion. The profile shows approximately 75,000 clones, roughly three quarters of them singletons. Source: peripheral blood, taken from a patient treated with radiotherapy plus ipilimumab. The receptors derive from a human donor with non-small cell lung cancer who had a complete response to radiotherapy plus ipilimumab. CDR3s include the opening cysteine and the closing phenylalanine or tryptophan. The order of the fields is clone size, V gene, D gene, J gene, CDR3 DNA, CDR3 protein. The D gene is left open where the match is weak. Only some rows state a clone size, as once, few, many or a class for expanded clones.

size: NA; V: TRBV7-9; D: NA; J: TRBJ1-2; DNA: TGTGCCAGCAGCCCCCCCGGACGGGGAGGGGATGGCTACACCTTC; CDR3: CASSPPGRGGDGYTF
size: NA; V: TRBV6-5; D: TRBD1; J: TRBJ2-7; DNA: TGTGCCAGCAGTGGGGGACAGGGTAGCGAGCAGTACTTC; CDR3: CASSGGQGSEQYF
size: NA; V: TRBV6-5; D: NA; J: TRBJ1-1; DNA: TGTGCCAGCAGTTACTCGAGGGGGGCAACAAACACTGAAGCTTTCTTT; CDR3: CASSYSRGATNTEAFF
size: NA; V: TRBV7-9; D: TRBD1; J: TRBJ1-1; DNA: TGTGCCAGCAGCCCGTTCACAGGGGGCACTGAAGCTTTCTTT; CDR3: CASSPFTGGTEAFF
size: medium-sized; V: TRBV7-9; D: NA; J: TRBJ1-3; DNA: TGTGCCAGCAGCCCTCCCCATGGAAACACCATATATTTT; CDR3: CASSPPHGNTIYF
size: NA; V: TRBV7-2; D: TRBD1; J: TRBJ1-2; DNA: TGTGCCAGCAGCAGAAATCCGGGACAGGGGTGGCTTGGCTTC; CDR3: CASSRNPGQGWLGF
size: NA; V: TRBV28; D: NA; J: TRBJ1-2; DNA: TGTGCCAGCAGTTTATCGGAGAGTTGGAGTGGCTACACCTTC; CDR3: CASSLSESWSGYTF
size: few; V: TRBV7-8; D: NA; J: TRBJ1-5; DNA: TGTGCCAGCACCGGATTAAGGGTGGGTCAGCCCCAGCATTTT; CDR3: CASTGLRVGQPQHF
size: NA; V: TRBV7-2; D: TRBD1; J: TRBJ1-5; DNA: TGTGCCAGCAGCGGATACGGGACAGTCAATCAGCCCCAGCATTTT; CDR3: CASSGYGTVNQPQHF
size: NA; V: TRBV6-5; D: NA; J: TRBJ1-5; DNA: TGTGCCAGCGGCCCCTCCGGTAGGGCTGACCAGCCCCAGCATTTT; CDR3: CASGPSGRADQPQHF
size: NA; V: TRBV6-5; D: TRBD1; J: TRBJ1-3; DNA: TGTGCCAGCAGTTACTCTGGCAGGGGGGTTGGAAACACCATATATTTT; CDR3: CASSYSGRGVGNTIYF
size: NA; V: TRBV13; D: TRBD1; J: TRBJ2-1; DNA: TGTGCCAGCAGCTCAAGACAGGGTCTCCACAATGAGCAGTTCTTC; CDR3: CASSSRQGLHNEQFF
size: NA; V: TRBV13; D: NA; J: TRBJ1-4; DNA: TGTGCCAGCAGGGAGCAGGGAACGGCGGATGAAAAACTGTTTTTT; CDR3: CASREQGTADEKLFF
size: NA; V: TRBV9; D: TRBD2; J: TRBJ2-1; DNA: TGTGCCAGCAGCGTAGACGGGACTAGCGGGAGGGCCACCTACAATGAGCAGTTCTTC; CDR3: CASSVDGTSGRATYNEQFF
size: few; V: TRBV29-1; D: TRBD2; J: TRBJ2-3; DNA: TGCAGCGTTGAAAAGACTAGCGGGAGATTCGGAGATACGCAGTATTTT; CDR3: CSVEKTSGRFGDTQYF
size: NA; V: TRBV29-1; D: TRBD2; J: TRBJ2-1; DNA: TGCAGCGTTTTCCTCCCCTCGTACCGGGGGGGTGAGCAGTTCTTC; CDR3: CSVFLPSYRGGEQFF
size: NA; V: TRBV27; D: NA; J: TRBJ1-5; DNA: TGTGCCAGCAGTTTTGACAAAAGCAATCAGCCCCAGCATTTT; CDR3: CASSFDKSNQPQHF
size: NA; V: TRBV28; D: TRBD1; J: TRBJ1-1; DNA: TGTGCCAGCAGAGGACAGGGCTTCACTGAAGCTTTCTTT; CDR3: CASRGQGFTEAFF
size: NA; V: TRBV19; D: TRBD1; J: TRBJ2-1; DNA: TGTGCCAGTAGCACCGGGACAGGGGGCTACAATGAGCAGTTCTTC; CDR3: CASSTGTGGYNEQFF
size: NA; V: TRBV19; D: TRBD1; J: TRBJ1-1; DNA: TGTGCCAGTACCCCCCCGCAGGGGGATTTTACTGAAGCTTTCTTT; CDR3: CASTPPQGDFTEAFF
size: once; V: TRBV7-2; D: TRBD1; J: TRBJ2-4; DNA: TGTGCCAGCAGCTTCTCGGGACAGCAAGCCAAAAACATTCAGTACTTC; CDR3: CASSFSGQQAKNIQYF
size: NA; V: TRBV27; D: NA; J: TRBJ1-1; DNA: TGTGCCAGCAGTTTAACCCGGATCAGGAATGAAGCTTTCTTT; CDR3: CASSLTRIRNEAFF
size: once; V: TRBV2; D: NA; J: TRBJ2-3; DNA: TGTGCCAGCAAGGGGGGAACTGTTAGCACAGATACGCAGTATTTT; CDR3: CASKGGTVSTDTQYF
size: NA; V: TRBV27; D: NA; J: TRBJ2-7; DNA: TGTGCCAGCAGTTTATCAGTGTGGGAGTTAGCTTACGAGCAGTACTTC; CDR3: CASSLSVWELAYEQYF
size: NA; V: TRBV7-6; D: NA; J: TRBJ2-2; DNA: TGTGCCAGCAGCTTTTCGGATCCATATCGGAGGGGGCGGAACACCGGGGAGCTGTTTTTT; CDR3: CASSFSDPYRRGRNTGELFF
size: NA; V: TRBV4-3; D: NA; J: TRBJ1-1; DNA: TGCGCCAGCAGCCAAGATGAGTCGGTAGAAGCTTTCTTT; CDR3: CASSQDESVEAFF
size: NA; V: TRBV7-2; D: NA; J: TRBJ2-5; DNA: TGTGCCAGCAGCCTCTTCGAAGAGACCCAGTACTTC; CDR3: CASSLFEETQYF
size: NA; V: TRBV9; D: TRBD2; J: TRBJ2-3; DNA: TGTGCCAGCAGCGTAGGGACGGGGGGGCCGGGAGATACGCAGTATTTT; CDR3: CASSVGTGGPGDTQYF
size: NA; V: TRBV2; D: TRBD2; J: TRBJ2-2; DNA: TGTGCCAGCAGTGAACTAGCGGTCACCGGGGAGCTGTTTTTT; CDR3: CASSELAVTGELFF
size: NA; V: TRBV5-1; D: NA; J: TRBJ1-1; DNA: TGCGCCAGCACGGGGGGACGGCTGAACACTGAAGCTTTCTTT; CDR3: CASTGGRLNTEAFF
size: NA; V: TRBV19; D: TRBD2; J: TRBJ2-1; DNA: TGTGCCAGTAGTCAGACTAGCGGGTCTTACAATGAGCAGTTCTTC; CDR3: CASSQTSGSYNEQFF
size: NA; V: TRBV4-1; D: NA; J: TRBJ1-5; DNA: TGCGCCAGCAGCCACCCTGGGGCGGAATTTAATCAGCCCCAGCATTTT; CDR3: CASSHPGAEFNQPQHF
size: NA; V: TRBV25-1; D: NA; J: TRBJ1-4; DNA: TGTGCCAGCAGTGAACTAGGAGGGGCTGATGAAAAACTGTTTTTT; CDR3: CASSELGGADEKLFF
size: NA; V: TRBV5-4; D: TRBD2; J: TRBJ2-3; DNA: TGTGCCAGCAGCTTTAGCGGGAGGGTAGATACGCAGTATTTT; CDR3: CASSFSGRVDTQYF
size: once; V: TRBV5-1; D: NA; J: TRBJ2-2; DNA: TGCGCCAGCAGCAGGTCAGGGTCGGCCACCGGGGAGCTGTTTTTT; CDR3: CASSRSGSATGELFF
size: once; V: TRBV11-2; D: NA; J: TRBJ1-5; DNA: TGTGCCAGCAGCCCGGACATCAATCAGCCCCAGCATTTT; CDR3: CASSPDINQPQHF
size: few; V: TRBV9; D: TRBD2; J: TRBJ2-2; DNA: TGTGCCAGCAGCGTAGGCGGGGGGGCAGACGGGGAGCTGTTTTTT; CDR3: CASSVGGGADGELFF
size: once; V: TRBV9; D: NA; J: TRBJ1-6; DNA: TGTGCCAGCACTCCCGGGAGCGCCAATTCACCCCTCCACTTT; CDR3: CASTPGSANSPLHF